Below are 30 T cell receptor beta chains sequenced from a single sample in a study of shared clonotypes between healthy human individuals. The repertoire was sequenced with immunoSEQ multiplex PCR; TCRdb's copy has only in-frame clones and lacks some. Of approximately 530,000 clones listed, roughly 95% were seen once; the top ten hold 0.05% to 0.08%. The sample taken for sequencing was naive CD4+ T cells sorted from blood. Subset here: CD45RA+ positively selected. All receptors come from a young woman in good health.

J is TRBJ2-3 and V is TRBV15, with D possibly TRBD1 on 6 matching bases. CDR1 and CDR2 (germline): LNHNV, YYDKDF (reference sequence). CDR3 length: 14 residues. V dropped 3 bases and J dropped 0 bases, with 7 bases sitting between them. The CDR3 loop is CATSSGTSTDTQYF. The CDR3 DNA reads as TGTGCCACCAGCAGCGGGACAAGCACAGATACGCAGTATTTT.

The chain recombines TRBV6-4 with TRBJ2-3, with 13 bases lining up with TRBD2. Germline V gene lookup returns CDR1 MRHNA and CDR2 SNTAGT. Trimming at V came to 5 bases and at J to 6 bases, leaving 8 bases not matched to a gene. The CDR3 extends over 16 amino acids. CDR3 DNA sequence: TGTGCCAGCAGTCTTCGAGGACTAGCGGGAGCGGATACGCAGTATTTT. It encodes CASSLRGLAGADTQYF.

The chain is built from TRBV10-3 and TRBJ2-3; D may be TRBD1 (5 bases). The CDR3 totals 13 residues. The germline gives CDR1 ENHRY, CDR2 SYGVKD. The ends were cut back, 9 bases at V and 2 bases at J, with 12 bases in the middle. The CDR3 loop reads CAIRTGPTDTQYF. The CDR3 DNA follows: TGTGCCATACGAACAGGCCCCACAGATACGCAGTATTTT.

The genes are TRBV5-5 and TRBJ2-5; D is unclear. V was shortened by 4 bases and J by 3 bases, with 16 bases between the two germline ends. From germline, CDR1 is SGHKS and CDR2 YYEKEE (reference sequence). The CDR3 runs 15 residues. The CDR3 DNA sequence: TGTGCCAGCAGCCACCTCCCAGGACCGGAAGAGACCCAGTACTTC. Its translation is CASSHLPGPEETQYF.

The rearrangement links TRBV2 to TRBJ1-2; D possibly corresponds to TRBD1 (5 bases). V lost 3 bases, J lost 10 bases, and 15 bases lay in between. The V gene's germline CDR1 is SNHLY and CDR2 FYNNEI. The CDR3 has 13 residues. The CDR3 region is CASSDRVGSHYTF. In DNA, the CDR3 is TGTGCCAGCAGTGACAGGGTTGGGAGCCACTACACCTTC. Variable domain in full (rest from reference TRBV2 and TRBJ1-2): EPEVTQTPSHQVTQMGQEVILRCVPISNHLYFYWYRQILGQKVEFLVSFYNNEISEKSEIFDDQFSVERPDGSNFTLKIRSTKLEDSAMYFCASSDRVGSHYTFGSGTRLTVV.

The chain carries TRBV18 and TRBJ1-2; 10 positions match TRBD1. Germline loops: CDR1 KGHSH, CDR2 LQKENI. The V segment lost 0 bases and the J segment 2 bases; nucleotides outside the gene matches: 0. This CDR3 contains 15 residues. CDR3 sequence: CASSPPGQGNYGYTF. The CDR3 bases are TGTGCCAGCTCACCACCGGGACAGGGGAACTATGGCTACACCTTC.

CDR3 loop: CASSVAPGSGGIGYTF. CDR3 nucleotides: TGTGCCAGCAGCGTAGCTCCGGGAAGTGGTGGGATTGGCTACACCTTC. V and J are TRBV9 and TRBJ1-2; no clear D gene. V was trimmed by 0 bases and J by 7 bases, leaving 19 bases between them. CDR1 and CDR2 from the germline V gene are SGDLS and YYNGEE. The CDR3 covers 16 residues.

J is TRBJ2-1 and V is TRBV23-1, with a weak D call TRBD1 (6 bases). TRBV23-1 is recorded as an ORF, its role being uncertain. This CDR3 spans 13 amino acids. Trimming took off 4 bases at V and 4 bases at J, with 8 bases between the two ends. The CDR3 DNA is TGCGCCAGCAGTCTGGGACATTACAATGAGCAGTTCTTC. Translating gives CASSLGHYNEQFF.

CDR3 loop: CASRSPGGNEQFF. The CDR3 nucleotides read TGTGCCAGCAGGTCCCCGGGAGGGAATGAGCAGTTCTTC. The genes are TRBV9 and TRBJ2-1; 8 bases align to TRBD2. V lost 5 bases to trimming and J lost 7 bases; unmatched junction nucleotides: 5. The germline V gene encodes CDR1 SGDLS and CDR2 YYNGEE. The CDR3 extends over 13 amino acids.

The V gene is TRBV5-3, the J gene TRBJ2-1; tentative D call: TRBD1 (5 bases). TRBV5-3 belongs to the ORF category, with a function that is uncertain. The CDR3 has 13 amino acids. V lost 0 bases and J 9 bases, leaving 10 bases between the germline ends. The DNA of the CDR3 is TGTGCCAGAAGCTTGGGCAGGGCAGGTGAGCAGTTCTTC. It is translated as CARSLGRAGEQFF.

The rearrangement uses TRBV5-1 and TRBJ1-2; maybe TRBD1 (5 bases). Trimming stripped 3 bases from V and 7 bases from J, with 16 bases between. The CDR3 is made up of 14 amino acids. CDR1 is SGHRS and CDR2 is YFSETQ in the germline V gene. CDR3 coding DNA: TGCGCCAGCAGCTCCCGCGGGGCAGGGCTTGGCTACACCTTC. Translation gives CASSSRGAGLGYTF.

This chain connects TRBV19 to TRBJ2-3; D is unresolved. Germline CDR1 reads LNHDA; CDR2 reads SQIVND (reference sequence). V was pared by 9 bases and J by 3 bases, with 13 bases between. The length of the CDR3 is 13 residues. The CDR3 DNA reads as TGTGCCAGCCGGCTCCCCCGAACAGATACGCAGTATTTT. It translates to CASRLPRTDTQYF.

V is TRBV28 and J is TRBJ1-3, with TRBD1 as a possible D gene (5 bases). The ends were cut back, 3 bases at V and 4 bases at J, with 13 bases in the middle. Looked up from germline, CDR1 is MDHEN and CDR2 is SYDVKM. This CDR3 comprises 15 residues. CDR3 residues: CASSLPAGAGNTIYF. CDR3 sequence (DNA): TGTGCCAGCAGTTTGCCCGCCGGGGCCGGAAACACCATATATTTT.

This chain uses TRBV28 with TRBJ2-3, with TRBD2 matching over 7 bases. Trimming took 10 bases from V and 2 from J; bases not matched to a gene: 9. This CDR3 has 14 residues. The germline gives CDR1 MDHEN, CDR2 SYDVKM. The DNA of the CDR3 is TGTGCCACCCTTCCCAGGGACTACACAGATACGCAGTATTTT. This codes for CATLPRDYTDTQYF. The whole variable domain, filled in from reference TRBV28 and TRBJ2-3, reads DVKVTQSSRYLVKRTGEKVFLECVQDMDHENMFWYRQDPGLGLRLIYFSYDVKMKEKGDIPEGYSVSREKKERFSLILESASTNQTSMYLCATLPRDYTDTQYFGPGTRLTVL.

Concerning this clone: This sample also contains other DNA sequences that code for the same CDR3. The chain couples TRBV18 to TRBJ1-1; D not resolved. CDR3 length: 13 amino acids. Germline V gives CDR1 KGHSH, CDR2 LQKENI. The germline V and J ends were trimmed by 2 bases and 1 base, with 5 bases remaining between them. The CDR3 reads CASSPSENTEAFF. CDR3 sequence (DNA): TGTGCCAGCTCACCATCAGAGAACACTGAAGCTTTCTTT.

In the case of this clone: One end of the junction does not line up with germline, which may come from a read error. The chain joins TRBV28 to TRBJ1-1, with a possible D match to TRBD1 (5 bases). CDR1 and CDR2 (germline): MDHEN, SYDVKM. The CDR3 is 15 residues long. The CDR3 here is CASSLGPREGWMSGF. The CDR3 nucleotides read TGTGCCAGCAGTTTAGGGCCAAGGGAGGGGTGGATGTCCGGATTT.

The chain joins TRBV5-1 to TRBJ1-2, with a tentative D call TRBD1 (5 bases). V was trimmed by 0 bases and J by 4 bases, leaving 13 bases between them. The germline V gene has CDR1 SGHRS and CDR2 YFSETQ. The CDR3 runs to 15 residues. CDR3 coding DNA: TGCGCCAGCAGCTTGGCCAATTGGGGGGGCTATGGCTACACCTTC. Its translation is CASSLANWGGYGYTF.

The V gene is TRBV13, the J gene TRBJ2-7; 14 bases map to TRBD2. The ends lost 1 base at V and 3 bases at J; junction bases unmatched: 5. The CDR3 runs to 17 residues. The germline V gene has CDR1 PRHDT and CDR2 FYEKMQ (reference sequence). CDR3 protein: CASSLAGTSGSGYEQYF. Written as DNA, the CDR3 is TGTGCCAGCAGCTTAGCCGGGACTAGCGGGAGTGGCTACGAGCAGTACTTC. Complete variable domain (other parts from reference TRBV13 and TRBJ2-7): AAGVIQSPRHLIKEKRETATLKCYPIPRHDTVYWYQQGPGQDPQFLISFYEKMQSDKGSIPDRFSAQQFSDYHSELNMSSLELGDSALYFCASSLAGTSGSGYEQYFGPGTRLTVT.

The chain carries TRBV27 and TRBJ2-3; D is uncertain. CDR3 length equals 12 residues. Trimming removed 6 bases from V and 2 bases from J, with 6 bases in between. CDR1 is MNHEY, CDR2 SMNVEV, per germline (reference sequence). CDR3 sequence reads: CASRRFTDTQYF. CDR3 nucleotides: TGTGCCAGCAGGAGGTTCACAGATACGCAGTATTTT.

J is TRBJ1-6 and V is TRBV25-1; D gene uncertain. The V end lost 1 base, the J end lost 7 bases, and 11 bases lay between the germline ends. This CDR3 spans 15 amino acids. Per germline, CDR1 MGHDK and CDR2 SYGVNS. This CDR3 reads CASSESYSANSPLHF. The DNA for the CDR3 is TGTGCCAGCAGTGAATCGTACAGCGCAAATTCACCCCTCCACTTT.

V usage is TRBV19 and J usage is TRBJ2-7, with 10 positions matching TRBD1. The V segment lost 4 bases and the J segment 3 bases; nucleotides outside the gene matches: 6. The germline V gene encodes CDR1 LNHDA and CDR2 SQIVND (reference sequence). This CDR3 is 15 amino acids long. DNA of the CDR3: TGTGCCAGTAGTAACCGGGACAGGGGAAACTACGAGCAGTACTTC. Residues: CASSNRDRGNYEQYF.

This clone showed up just a few times. The genes are TRBV6-5 and TRBJ1-5; D uncertain. Germline V gene lookup returns CDR1 MNHEY and CDR2 SVGAGI. The CDR3 is 13 residues long. Trimming left V 7 bases short and J 3 bases short, with 10 bases between. CDR3 in amino acids: CASKGGLNQPQHF. The CDR3 bases are TGTGCCAGCAAGGGAGGGCTCAATCAGCCCCAGCATTTT.

The chain is built from TRBV5-4 and TRBJ2-7, with D possibly matching TRBD2 (6 bases). V was pared by 2 bases and J by 5 bases, with 11 bases between. The germline V gene encodes CDR1 SGHNT and CDR2 YYREEE (reference sequence). The CDR3 contains 13 residues. CDR3 loop: CASSLPGGNEQYF. CDR3 nucleotides: TGTGCCAGCAGCTTACCGGGCGGGAACGAGCAGTACTTC.

This rearrangement joins TRBV9 to TRBJ2-5; 14 bases match TRBD2. The CDR3 contains 16 residues. The V gene end was trimmed by 2 bases and the J gene end by 5 bases; junction bases not matched to a gene: 5. Germline lookup yields CDR1 SGDLS and CDR2 YYNGEE. The CDR3, as DNA: TGTGCCAGCAGCGTCGGACTAGCGGGAGGAGGTGAGACCCAGTACTTC. This gives the protein CASSVGLAGGGETQYF.

The chain carries TRBV18 and TRBJ2-1, with 11 bases lining up with TRBD2. This CDR3 region has 13 residues. Per the germline V gene, CDR1 is KGHSH and CDR2 is LQKENI. The ends lost 3 bases at V and 9 bases at J; junction bases unmatched: 1. This CDR3 is CASSPGTSGEQFF. The CDR3 DNA reads TGTGCCAGCTCACCGGGGACTAGCGGTGAGCAGTTCTTC.

This chain joins TRBV7-8 and TRBJ1-2; D gene unclear. The CDR3 is 16 residues long. Germline CDR1 and CDR2: SGHVS and FQNEAQ. Trimming pared 1 base from V and 1 base from J, leaving 13 bases between. The CDR3 coding sequence is TGTGCCAGCAGCTTAGAATTAGTGGTCGGTAACTATGGCTACACCTTC. Translating gives CASSLELVVGNYGYTF.

The chain links TRBV19 to TRBJ1-6, with 8 bases aligning to TRBD1. CDR1 and CDR2 (germline): LNHDA, SQIVND (reference sequence). The CDR3 runs 14 residues. After removal of 4 bases from V and 7 bases from J, the junction contained 3 bases not matched to a gene. The CDR3 region is CASSTRTGNSPLHF. CDR3 nucleotide sequence: TGTGCCAGTAGTACCCGGACAGGGAATTCACCCCTCCACTTT.

This clone was detected only once. The chain couples TRBV2 to TRBJ1-2; D not resolved. The CDR3 consists of 13 residues. Germline CDR1 is SNHLY and CDR2 is FYNNEI. V was cut by 1 base and J by 5 bases, with 8 bases left in between. The CDR3 reads CASSEGYPYGYTF. CDR3 DNA: TGTGCCAGCAGTGAAGGTTACCCTTATGGCTACACCTTC.

The rearrangement links TRBV7-9 to TRBJ1-2; a possible D gene is TRBD1 (6 bases). The germline V gene has CDR1 SEHNR and CDR2 FQNEAQ (reference sequence). The CDR3 runs 14 residues. Deletions cut 4 bases from V and 4 bases from J, with 13 bases between. In DNA form, the CDR3 reads TGTGCCAGCAGCTCGGACAGTGAGGCCTATGGCTACACCTTC. This sequence encodes CASSSDSEAYGYTF.

The CDR3 coding sequence is TGTGCCAGCAGTGGGGACAGCCACCGGGAGCTGTTTTTT. Protein product: CASSGDSHRELFF. The V gene is TRBV28, the J gene TRBJ2-2; TRBD1 matches at 7 bases. The CDR3 is 13 amino acids. The germline V gene encodes CDR1 MDHEN and CDR2 SYDVKM. The V and J ends lost 5 bases and 9 bases, in that order; junction bases with no gene match: 6.